These T cell receptor beta chains were read from a single sample in a study of blood T cell repertoires in COVID-19. TCRdb's table, derived via immunoSEQ multiplex PCR, lists solely in-frame clones and lacks some. The profile shows more than 10,000 clones, around 90% of them singletons. Sequencing was carried out using peripheral blood. Receptor source: a man between 70 and 80 years old with active COVID-19. Both conserved end residues are part of each CDR3. Fields, in order: CDR3 length, J gene, V gene, clone size, CDR3 protein. Some rows mark clone size as missing; the rest say once, few, many or name a class of expanded clone.

length: 15
J: TRBJ1-1
V: TRBV10-3
size: .
CDR3: CAISDTGKMNTEAFF

length: 13
J: TRBJ2-7
V: TRBV20-1
size: .
CDR3: CSASRQGTYEQYF

length: 12
J: TRBJ1-5
V: TRBV7-9
size: .
CDR3: CASSFINQPQHF

length: 14
J: TRBJ2-7
V: TRBV18
size: .
CDR3: CASSPGGGVYEQYF

length: 16
J: TRBJ1-1
V: TRBV7-6
size: .
CDR3: CASTSGTGGADTEAFF

length: 17
J: TRBJ1-5
V: TRBV2
size: .
CDR3: CATLRDRGTYSNQPQHF

length: 13
J: TRBJ2-3
V: TRBV18
size: once
CDR3: CASSRGLTDTQYF

length: 12
J: TRBJ2-2
V: TRBV6-1
size: once
CDR3: CASSPSSGELFF

length: 15
J: TRBJ1-4
V: TRBV5-1
size: .
CDR3: CASSLGGTFNEKLFF

length: 15
J: TRBJ1-3
V: TRBV10-3
size: .
CDR3: CAITSLSGSGNTIYF

length: 14
J: TRBJ2-7
V: TRBV12-5
size: .
CDR3: CASGLLTLRYEQYF

length: 14
J: TRBJ2-7
V: TRBV5-1
size: .
CDR3: CASSTGTRNYEQYF

length: 19
J: TRBJ2-3
V: TRBV9
size: .
CDR3: CASSVASSGGSISTDTQYF

length: 15
J: TRBJ2-6
V: TRBV19
size: .
CDR3: CASSTTPSGANVLTF

length: 15
J: TRBJ2-7
V: TRBV13
size: .
CDR3: CASSLGSGRAYEQYF

length: 15
J: TRBJ2-1
V: TRBV7-2
size: .
CDR3: CASSLSGGRYNEQFF

length: 15
J: TRBJ1-1
V: TRBV5-4
size: .
CDR3: CASSLKEQGNTEAFF

length: 15
J: TRBJ1-5
V: TRBV20-1
size: .
CDR3: CSASPAPGSNQPQHF

length: 15
J: TRBJ2-7
V: TRBV25-1
size: .
CDR3: CASSESGTAVHEQYF

length: 14
J: TRBJ2-3
V: TRBV5-1
size: .
CDR3: CASRRGGSTDTQYF

length: 16
J: TRBJ1-1
V: TRBV27
size: .
CDR3: CASSPTRFPGNTEAFF

length: 13
J: TRBJ1-2
V: TRBV12-3/TRBV12-4
size: .
CDR3: CASSPGQGYRYTF

length: 19
J: TRBJ2-5
V: TRBV11-2
size: few
CDR3: CASSLGPPGLAGQGGAQYF

length: 15
J: TRBJ2-3
V: TRBV5-1
size: .
CDR3: CASSSRPAAGDTQYF

length: 14
J: TRBJ2-3
V: TRBV11-1
size: .
CDR3: CASSSDRGRDTQYF

length: 15
J: TRBJ1-5
V: TRBV7-2
size: few
CDR3: CASSPVSQGDQPQHF

length: 14
J: TRBJ2-7
V: TRBV7-8
size: .
CDR3: CASSLAGAIYEQYF

length: 12
J: TRBJ2-2
V: TRBV6-6
size: .
CDR3: CASSPSSGELFF

length: 13
J: TRBJ1-4
V: TRBV12-3/TRBV12-4
size: .
CDR3: CASSFSGFEKLFF

length: 12
J: TRBJ2-7
V: TRBV7-7
size: .
CDR3: CASSSTRYEQYF

length: 14
J: TRBJ2-7
V: TRBV7-2
size: .
CDR3: CASSSRTRTNEQYF

length: 14
J: TRBJ1-4
V: TRBV7-2
size: .
CDR3: CASSTRTGGGKLFF

length: 12
J: TRBJ2-7
V: TRBV29-1
size: .
CDR3: CSVTTVGYEQYF

length: 12
J: TRBJ1-2
V: TRBV12-3/TRBV12-4
size: .
CDR3: CASSWGDYGYTF

length: 16
J: TRBJ1-6
V: TRBV27
size: .
CDR3: CASSLYPRGDNSPLHF

length: 16
J: TRBJ2-1
V: TRBV24-1
size: .
CDR3: CATSDPGQGFINEQFF

length: 14
J: TRBJ1-5
V: TRBV19
size: .
CDR3: CATGGRQSNQPQHF

length: 14
J: TRBJ2-1
V: TRBV7-3
size: .
CDR3: CASSPRSGGYEQFF

length: 14
J: TRBJ2-3
V: TRBV2
size: .
CDR3: CASRTSGITDTQYF

length: 15
J: TRBJ1-2
V: TRBV19
size: .
CDR3: CASSIALGAGYGYTF

length: 15
J: TRBJ1-2
V: TRBV4-1
size: once
CDR3: CASSQSQGSGYGYTF

length: 17
J: TRBJ1-5
V: TRBV7-9
size: .
CDR3: CASSLMTGEYSNQPQHF

length: 15
J: TRBJ1-1
V: TRBV13
size: .
CDR3: CASSLGRQGVAEAFF

length: 14
J: TRBJ1-2
V: TRBV18
size: .
CDR3: CASSQGAGDYGYTF

length: 15
J: TRBJ2-7
V: TRBV11-2
size: .
CDR3: CASSLAGNSFYEQYF

length: 15
J: TRBJ1-5
V: TRBV6-5
size: .
CDR3: CASRRTGLVDQPQHF

length: 13
J: TRBJ2-6
V: TRBV12-3/TRBV12-4
size: .
CDR3: CASRISGANVLTF

length: 12
J: TRBJ1-2
V: TRBV10-3
size: .
CDR3: CATLDSRDGYTF

length: 13
J: TRBJ2-7
V: TRBV5-1
size: .
CDR3: CASSMEGAYEQYF

length: 13
J: TRBJ1-6
V: TRBV2
size: once
CDR3: CATQGHHNSPLHF

length: 14
J: TRBJ2-7
V: TRBV19
size: .
CDR3: CASSREGDSYEQYF

length: 14
J: TRBJ2-7
V: TRBV27
size: .
CDR3: CASSFGTGNYEQYF